This T cell receptor beta chain came from a study of circulating CD8 cells and anti-PD-1 response in melanoma. About the study: About 50% of the 13 melanoma patients received first-line anti-PD-1 therapy.

Germline CDR1 and CDR2: SGHAT and FQNNGV. The CDR3 is 12 residues long. Trimming stripped 5 bases from V and 3 bases from J, with 4 bases between. Each library started from 15 ng of total RNA using the QIAseq Immune Repertoire TCR panel. TCRdb processed the reads anew with MiXCR; each CDR3 protein has one entry. The sample yields over a thousand distinct CDR3 sequences, 9% seen once. This clonotype qualifies as medium-sized. Its antigen is undetermined. Study observations and caveats: At M1, fewer than 8% of TRB clonotypes appeared in multiple subsets. PD-1 and DPOS subsets showed similar, higher clonality than DNEG.

Four subsets defined by PD-1 and/or TIGIT were sorted from live CD3+CD8+TCRalphabeta+ cells. This receptor was obtained from a human donor with melanoma. The chain employs TRBV11-2 and TRBJ1-4; D is uncertain. Here the sequenced sample was CD8+ T cells from PBMCs, taken at baseline or after one month of anti-PD-1 therapy (not recorded which). CDR3 DNA sequence: TGTGCCAGCAGCCATTCTAATGAAAAACTGTTTTTT. It translates to CASSHSNEKLFF. Variable domain in full (rest from reference TRBV11-2 and TRBJ1-4): EAGVAQSPRYKIIEKRQSVAFWCNPISGHATLYWYQQILGQGPKLLIQFQNNGVVDDSQLPKDRFSAERLKGVDSTLKIQPAKLEDSAVYLCASSHSNEKLFFGSGTQLSVL.